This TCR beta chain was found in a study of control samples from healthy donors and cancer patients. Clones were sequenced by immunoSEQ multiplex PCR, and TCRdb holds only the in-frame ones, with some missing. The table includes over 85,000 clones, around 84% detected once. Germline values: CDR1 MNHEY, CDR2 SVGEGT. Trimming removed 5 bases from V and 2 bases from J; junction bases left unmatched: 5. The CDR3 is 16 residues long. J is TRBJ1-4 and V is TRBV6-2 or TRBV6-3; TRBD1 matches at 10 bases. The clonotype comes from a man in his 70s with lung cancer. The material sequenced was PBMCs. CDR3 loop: CASSRDRGGTNEKLFF. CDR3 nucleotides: TGTGCCAGCAGTCGGGACAGGGGAGGGACTAATGAAAAACTGTTTTTT.